These 30 T cell receptor beta chains came from one sample sequenced in a study of metastatic and nonmetastatic thyroid tumors. TCRdb ran MiXCR on the PCR reads. Of 8,500 to 10,000 clones listed, about 30% are singletons. All patients were untreated before thyroid surgery. Sequencing used tumor tissue. Every receptor here comes from a female donor with papillary thyroid cancer or a benign thyroid nodule (not recorded which). Some clones in this sample may be carry-over from other donors' samples.

The chain has TRBV13 and TRBJ1-1; TRBD1 aligns across 7 bases. CDR1 and CDR2 from the germline V gene are PRHDT and FYEKMQ (reference sequence). CDR3 length equals 14 residues. V shed 1 base, J shed 2 bases, and the junction held 1 base outside the gene matches. DNA for the CDR3: TGTGCCAGCAGCTTAGCAGGGGGTAACACTGAAGCTTTCTTT. Encoded protein: CASSLAGGNTEAFF.

This clone was counted many times. With a much larger clone just one base away, this may be a read error. The genes are TRBV3-1 and TRBJ2-1, with 7 bases matching TRBD1. The CDR3 has 15 residues. The germline gives CDR1 LGHDT, CDR2 YNNKEL (reference sequence). CDR3 coding DNA: TGTGCCAGCAGGTCGAACAGGGGTACGTACAATGGGCAGTTCTTC. As protein: CASRSNRGTYNGQFF.

The J gene is TRBJ1-1, the V gene TRBV6-2 or TRBV6-3; no clear D gene. In germline, CDR1 is MNHEY, CDR2 SVGEGT. Between the trimmed V and J ends, which lost 6 bases and 1 base, there was a span of 12 bases. This CDR3 comprises 14 residues. The CDR3, as DNA: TGTGCCAGCAGATCCCAAGGTAGGAACACTGAAGCTTTCTTT. It yields the protein CASRSQGRNTEAFF.

V gene TRBV13 combines with J gene TRBJ1-1, with D possibly being TRBD1 (6 bases). Germline lookup yields CDR1 PRHDT and CDR2 FYEKMQ (reference sequence). This CDR3 spans 14 amino acids. V lost 5 bases and J lost 1, with 11 bases in between. The CDR3 DNA follows: TGTGCCAGCAGCCACTCGACAGGGAACACTGAAGCTTTCTTT. It translates to CASSHSTGNTEAFF. The whole variable domain, remainder taken from reference TRBV13 and TRBJ1-1, is AAGVIQSPRHLIKEKRETATLKCYPIPRHDTVYWYQQGPGQDPQFLISFYEKMQSDKGSIPDRFSAQQFSDYHSELNMSSLELGDSALYFCASSHSTGNTEAFFGQGTRLTVV.

There are many counts of this clone. The V call is TRBV7-9, the J call TRBJ1-2; the match to TRBD1 covers 8 bases. This CDR3 comprises 13 residues. V was pared by 5 bases and J by 8 bases, with 7 bases of the junction left unmatched. The germline V gene encodes CDR1 SEHNR and CDR2 FQNEAQ (reference sequence). The CDR3 region has the DNA TGTGCCAGCAGCGATACAGGGGGTCGGGGCTACACCTTC. Translation gives CASSDTGGRGYTF. The whole variable domain, filled in from reference TRBV7-9 and TRBJ1-2, reads DTGVSQNPRHKITKRGQNVTFRCDPISEHNRLYWYRQTLGQGPEFLTYFQNEAQLEKSRLLSDRFSAERPKGSFSTLEIQRTEQGDSAMYLCASSDTGGRGYTFGSGTRLTVV.

The genes are TRBV20-1 and TRBJ2-2; 11 bases fit TRBD2. The J segment lost 5 bases and the V segment lost 6 bases, leaving 5 bases of the junction unmatched. CDR3 length equals 14 residues. Germline V gene data show CDR1 as DFQATT and CDR2 as SNEGSKA (reference sequence). The DNA of the CDR3 is TGCAGTGCCCGATGGACTAGCGGGACCGGGGAGCTGTTTTTT. Translating gives CSARWTSGTGELFF.

This clone is medium-sized. The chain joins TRBV2 to TRBJ1-1, with 7 bases lining up with TRBD1. The germline CDR1 and CDR2 sequences are SNHLY and FYNNEI. V lost 4 bases, J lost 5 bases, and 4 bases stayed unmatched. The CDR3 runs to 13 residues. CDR3 sequence: CASSGQGGTEAFF. The CDR3 DNA reads as TGTGCCAGCAGTGGTCAGGGGGGGACTGAAGCTTTCTTT.

This clone was counted a few times. The chain joins TRBV27 to TRBJ1-1; D perhaps matches TRBD1 (5 bases). CDR1 is MNHEY and CDR2 is SMNVEV in the germline V gene (reference sequence). V gave up 2 bases and J gave up 2 bases, with 12 bases separating them. This CDR3 comprises 15 residues. The CDR3 spells CASSLLLTGNTEAFF. The CDR3 nucleotides read TGTGCCAGCAGTTTACTATTAACAGGAAACACTGAAGCTTTCTTT.

A few counts support this clone. The chain is built from TRBV2 and TRBJ2-1, with 7 bases matching TRBD2. J lost 6 bases, V lost 11 bases, and 13 bases had no gene match. The CDR3 spans 14 residues. The germline V gene encodes CDR1 SNHLY and CDR2 FYNNEI. CDR3 in DNA: TGTGCCGGGACCCCAGCGGGGCCTTCCAATGAGCAGTTCTTC. It specifies CAGTPAGPSNEQFF.

Only a few counts were recorded for this clone. The V and J genes are TRBV2 and TRBJ2-7; 9 nucleotides agree with TRBD1. V was clipped by 6 bases and J by 4 bases; unmatched bases: 10. The CDR3 consists of 15 residues. In germline, CDR1 is SNHLY, CDR2 FYNNEI. CDR3 residues: CASSAGGTGWYEQYF. The CDR3 bases are TGTGCCAGCAGCGCCGGAGGGACAGGGTGGTACGAGCAGTACTTC.

This clone was seen only a few times. The chain uses TRBV6-2 or TRBV6-3 and TRBJ2-1; the match to TRBD2 covers 9 bases. Germline V gene data show CDR1 as MNHEY and CDR2 as SVGEGT. J lost 4 bases, V lost 7 bases, and 8 bases had no gene match. The CDR3 extends over 15 amino acids. In DNA form, the CDR3 reads TGTGCCAGCATCCCGACTAGCGGAGCGTACAATGAGCAGTTCTTC. Protein product: CASIPTSGAYNEQFF.

In this sample, this clone turned up once. The chain joins TRBV20-1 to TRBJ2-5, with 8 bases lining up with TRBD2. The CDR3 consists of 16 residues. After removal of 8 bases from V and 4 bases from J, the junction contained 18 bases not matched to a gene. CDR1 DFQATT and CDR2 SNEGSKA come from the germline V gene (reference sequence). In DNA form, the CDR3 reads TGCAGTTCTCTGAAGGAGTCCGGGAGGGCCACAGAGACCCAGTACTTC. It encodes CSSLKESGRATETQYF.

Many counts were recorded for this clone. Since a much larger clone is just one base distant, this may be a read error. The sample contains more than one DNA sequence encoding this CDR3. The chain recombines TRBV25-1 with TRBJ2-3; 9 bases agree with TRBD2. The CDR3 covers 15 residues. The V gene end was trimmed by 3 bases and the J gene end by 7 bases; junction bases not matched to a gene: 8. Germline-derived CDR1 and CDR2 are MGHDK and SYGVNS. In nucleotides, the CDR3 is TGTGCCAGCAGTGACGAACTGACTAGCGGTAATACGCAGTATTTT. This sequence encodes CASSDELTSGNTQYF.

The chain links TRBV10-1 to TRBJ2-6, with unresolved D. CDR1 WNHNN and CDR2 SYGVQD come from the germline V gene (reference sequence). The CDR3 sequence is 15 residues long. V was clipped by 10 bases and J by 2 bases, with 15 bases between them. CDR3 sequence (DNA): TGCGCCACTCGTTGGGGTGGAACTGGGGCCAACGTCCTGACTTTC. Protein product: CATRWGGTGANVLTF.

This clone was observed a handful of times. The J gene is TRBJ1-2, the V gene TRBV19; possibly TRBD1 for D (6 bases). The germline CDR1 and CDR2 sequences are LNHDA and SQIVND (reference sequence). V lost 9 bases and J 0 bases, leaving 11 bases between the germline ends. This CDR3 contains 13 residues. CDR3 DNA: TGTGCCAGCGCCAGGGGAGCTAACTATGGCTACACCTTC. This translates into CASARGANYGYTF. Using reference TRBV19 and TRBJ1-2 for the parts outside the CDR3, the full variable domain is DGGITQSPKYLFRKEGQNVTLSCEQNLNHDAMYWYRQDPGQGLRLIYYSQIVNDFQKGDIAEGYSVSREKKESFPLTVTSAQKNPTAFYLCASARGANYGYTFGSGTRLTVV.

This clone counts as medium-sized (0.01 to 0.1%). This chain connects TRBV20-1 to TRBJ1-3; D remains ambiguous. Germline V gene lookup returns CDR1 DFQATT and CDR2 SNEGSKA (reference sequence). The CDR3 totals 13 residues. V dropped 3 bases and J dropped 2 bases, with 8 bases sitting between them. For the CDR3, the DNA is TGCAGTGCTAGGGGTGGGGCTGGAAACACCATATATTTT. Protein product: CSARGGAGNTIYF.

Concerning this clone: At one of its ends the junction is not consistent with the germline gene, which may arise from a read error. This chain joins TRBV4-1 and TRBJ2-7, with unresolved D. The CDR3 loop spans 13 amino acids. CDR1 MGHRA and CDR2 YSYEKL come from the germline V gene. The DNA for the CDR3 is TGCGCCAGCAGTCTTTTAAAGGGAAGCGAGCAATACTTC. Translated, it gives CASSLLKGSEQYF.

This clone was recorded a few times. This chain links TRBV27 with TRBJ2-1; D is uncertain. V was clipped by 1 base and J by 5 bases, with 0 bases between them. Per the germline V gene, CDR1 is MNHEY and CDR2 is SMNVEV (reference sequence). This CDR3 is 11 amino acids long. The CDR3 coding sequence is TGTGCCAGCAGTTTATACAATGAGCAGTTCTTC. Encoded protein: CASSLYNEQFF.

The V gene is TRBV7-2, the J gene TRBJ2-1, with 13 bases fitting TRBD2. The germline V gene has CDR1 SGHTA and CDR2 FQGNSA. The CDR3 loop spans 14 amino acids. Trimming took 4 bases from V and 6 from J; bases not matched to a gene: 0. This CDR3 is CASSWTSGSNEQFF. CDR3 coding DNA: TGTGCCAGCAGCTGGACTAGCGGGAGCAATGAGCAGTTCTTC.

This chain joins TRBV5-1 and TRBJ1-6; D might be TRBD1 (5 bases). The CDR3 contains 15 residues. CDR1 is SGHRS and CDR2 is YFSETQ in the germline V gene. V gave up 0 bases and J gave up 11 bases, with 15 bases separating them. CDR3: CASSLAGQGRTPLHF. CDR3 bases: TGCGCCAGCAGCTTGGCCGGGCAGGGACGGACACCCCTCCACTTT.

This clone is medium-sized by share. V is TRBV4-3 and J is TRBJ2-7; D remains ambiguous. The CDR3 length is 15 residues. Per germline, CDR1 LGHNA and CDR2 YSLEER. The germline V and J ends were trimmed by 1 base and 2 bases, with 12 bases remaining between them. The CDR3 DNA reads TGCGCCAGCAGCCAAGTTCTCTCCCCGGCCTACGAGCAGTACTTC. Residues: CASSQVLSPAYEQYF.

The chain links TRBV28 to TRBJ2-7; 9 nucleotides align to TRBD2. Germline V lookup: CDR1 MDHEN, CDR2 SYDVKM. This CDR3 region has 15 residues. The V gene end was trimmed by 6 bases and the J gene end by 3 bases; junction bases not matched to a gene: 9. CDR3 region: CASRLERGAFYEQYF. The CDR3 DNA is TGTGCCAGCAGACTCGAGCGGGGGGCTTTCTACGAGCAGTACTTC.

This clone was recorded many times. The V and J genes are TRBV7-8 and TRBJ1-5; D perhaps matches TRBD1 (5 bases). Germline CDR1 and CDR2: SGHVS and FQNEAQ. This CDR3 comprises 15 residues. Trimming removed 8 bases at V and 3 bases at J, with 17 bases between. The CDR3 here is CASGQGLGDNQPQHF. DNA of the CDR3: TGTGCCAGCGGGCAGGGCCTGGGGGACAATCAGCCCCAGCATTTT.

This clone was detected ten times or more. The V call is TRBV20-1, the J call TRBJ2-3; a weak D match, TRBD1 (6 bases). Germline V CDR1 and CDR2: DFQATT, SNEGSKA (reference sequence). This CDR3 has 14 residues. V shed 6 bases and J shed 6 bases, with 19 bases lying between them. The CDR3, as DNA: TGCAGTGCGCTTGGAGCCTCAAGGGGGGATACGCAGTATTTT. It specifies CSALGASRGDTQYF.

At least ten counts were recorded for this clone. This chain links TRBV18 with TRBJ1-1; unclear D gene. The germline CDR1 and CDR2 sequences are KGHSH and LQKENI. Trimming took 2 bases from V and 1 from J, leaving 11 bases between them. This CDR3 has 15 residues. The CDR3 sequence: CASSPSGTANTEAFF. The CDR3 region has the DNA TGTGCCAGCTCACCAAGTGGAACCGCGAACACTGAAGCTTTCTTT.

This clone was seen more than once but under ten times. This chain uses TRBV10-1 with TRBJ2-7; TRBD1 matches 8 bases. V shed 0 bases and J 3 bases; nucleotides not matched to a gene: 4. Germline V gene lookup returns CDR1 WNHNN and CDR2 SYGVQD (reference sequence). There are 15 residues in the CDR3. CDR3 bases: TGCGCCAGCAGTGAGTCCGGACAGGGAGGCTACGAGCAGTACTTC. Translating gives CASSESGQGGYEQYF.

By share of the sample, this clone is medium-sized. The chain uses TRBV2 and TRBJ2-7, with TRBD1 identical over 7 bases. Trimming at V came to 3 bases and at J to 2 bases, leaving 10 bases not matched to a gene. CDR3 size: 16 residues. The germline V gene encodes CDR1 SNHLY and CDR2 FYNNEI. The CDR3 coding sequence is TGTGCCAGCAGTGATTCCAAGACAGGGAGCCCCTACGAGCAGTACTTC. Protein product: CASSDSKTGSPYEQYF.

The chain has TRBV4-1 and TRBJ1-5; no clear D gene. V lost 3 bases and J 2 bases, leaving 17 bases between the germline ends. The CDR3 spans 17 residues. Per the germline V gene, CDR1 is MGHRA and CDR2 is YSYEKL. CDR3 region: CASSQEFGRIGNQPQHF. In DNA, the CDR3 is TGCGCCAGCAGCCAGGAATTTGGCCGGATCGGCAATCAGCCCCAGCATTTT.

This clone has only a few counts. A read error may produce the germline difference seen at one junction end. CDR3: CAISLSRTGTGEQYF. The CDR3, as DNA: TGTGCCATCAGTTTATCCCGTACAGGGACGGGGGAGCAGTACTTC. The chain uses TRBV28 and TRBJ2-7; the D gene is possibly TRBD1 (6 bases). The germline V gene encodes CDR1 MDHEN and CDR2 SYDVKM. The CDR3 runs to 15 residues.

The chain recombines TRBV7-2 with TRBJ1-1; 9 positions match TRBD1. Trimming took 5 bases from V and 5 from J; bases not matched to a gene: 9. Germline V lookup: CDR1 SGHTA, CDR2 FQGNSA. This CDR3 has 15 residues. This CDR3 is CASSPGTGTMTEAFF. The CDR3 nucleotides read TGTGCCAGCAGCCCCGGGACAGGGACGATGACTGAAGCTTTCTTT.